This TCR beta chain was sequenced in a study of cytomegalovirus exposure and HLA in healthy donors. The study's findings and limits: Listed as cytomegalovirus-associated were about 160 TCR beta chains.

Note on this clone: Its antigen is not known.

The PCR ran on 60 Vbeta and 13 Jbeta primers. Profiling relied on immunoSEQ multiplex PCR, and the TCRdb table lists in-frame clones only, not all of them. The sample shows over 150,000 clones, about 80% of them seen only once. The sample taken for sequencing was PBMCs. This receptor was taken from a man aged 40-50 years in good health and CMV-seronegative.

DNA of the CDR3: TGTGCCAGCAGCGAGACTAGCGGGAGGGGCTACGAGCAGTACTTC. This sequence encodes CASSETSGRGYEQYF. The chain couples TRBV11-2 to TRBJ2-7, with 14 bases fitting TRBD2. Unmatched junction bases numbered 3, after V lost 5 bases and J lost 3 bases. The CDR3 runs 15 residues. From germline, CDR1 is SGHAT and CDR2 FQNNGV. The complete variable domain, with remaining parts taken from reference TRBV11-2 and TRBJ2-7, reads EAGVAQSPRYKIIEKRQSVAFWCNPISGHATLYWYQQILGQGPKLLIQFQNNGVVDDSQLPKDRFSAERLKGVDSTLKIQPAKLEDSAVYLCASSETSGRGYEQYFGPGTRLTVT.